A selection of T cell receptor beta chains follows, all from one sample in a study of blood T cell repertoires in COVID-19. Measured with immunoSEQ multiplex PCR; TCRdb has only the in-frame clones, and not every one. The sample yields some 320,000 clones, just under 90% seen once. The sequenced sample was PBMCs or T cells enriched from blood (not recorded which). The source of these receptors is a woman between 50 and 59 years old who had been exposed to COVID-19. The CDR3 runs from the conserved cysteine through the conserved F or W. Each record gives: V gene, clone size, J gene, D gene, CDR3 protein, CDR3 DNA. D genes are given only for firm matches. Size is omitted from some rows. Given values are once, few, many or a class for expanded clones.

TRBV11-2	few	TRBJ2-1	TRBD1	CASRRTGDNEQFF	TGTGCCAGCAGGCGGACAGGAGACAATGAGCAGTTCTTC
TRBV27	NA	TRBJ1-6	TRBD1	CASSLAGTGGSPLHF	TGTGCCAGCAGTTTAGCCGGGACAGGGGGTTCACCCCTCCACTTT
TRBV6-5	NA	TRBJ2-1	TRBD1	CASSTLDRGQNEQFF	TGTGCCAGCAGCACTTTGGACAGGGGGCAGAATGAGCAGTTCTTC
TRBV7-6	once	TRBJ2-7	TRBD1	CASSIWDRGPYEQYF	TGTGCCAGCAGCATATGGGACAGGGGCCCCTACGAGCAGTACTTC
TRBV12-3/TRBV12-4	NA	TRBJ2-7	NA	CASTPGYYEQYF	TGTGCCAGCACCCCAGGGTATTACGAGCAGTACTTC
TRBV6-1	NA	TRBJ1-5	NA	CASSGESEGQPQHF	TGTGCCAGCAGTGGGGAGTCGGAAGGTCAGCCCCAGCATTTT
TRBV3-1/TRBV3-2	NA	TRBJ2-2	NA	CASSQGRGELFF	TGTGCCAGCAGCCAAGGGCGGGGGGAGCTGTTTTTT
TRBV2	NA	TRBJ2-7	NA	CASSENRGLYEQYF	TGTGCCAGCAGTGAAAACCGGGGTCTCTACGAGCAGTACTTC
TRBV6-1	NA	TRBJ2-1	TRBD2	CASSDPTSLGEQFF	TGTGCCAGCAGTGACCCGACTAGCTTGGGTGAGCAGTTCTTC
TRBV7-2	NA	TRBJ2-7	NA	CASSLTRGGGYEQYF	TGTGCCAGCAGCCTTACTCGAGGGGGGGGATACGAGCAGTACTTC
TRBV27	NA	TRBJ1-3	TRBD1	CASSPTRGLSGNTIYF	TGTGCCAGCAGTCCAACCAGGGGGCTCTCTGGAAACACCATATATTTT
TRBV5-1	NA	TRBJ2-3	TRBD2	CASSLYGGASADTQYF	TGCGCCAGCAGCTTATACGGGGGGGCGTCGGCAGATACGCAGTATTTT